These T cell receptor beta chains were read from a single sample in a study of T cells after posttransplantation cyclophosphamide. Produced via immunoSEQ multiplex PCR; TCRdb's table is partial and in-frame only. This repertoire holds roughly 41,000 clones, and none appear only once. Sequencing was performed on PBMCs. The source of these receptors is a man under 40 in good health and a related stem cell transplant donor. The CDR3 runs from the conserved cysteine through the conserved F or W. Fields, in order: V gene, J gene, CDR3 protein.

TRBV14	TRBJ2-1	CASSHVGLAGREQFF
TRBV9	TRBJ2-3	CASSSRFGQGSDTQYF
TRBV12-3/TRBV12-4	TRBJ2-7	CASSPDTSYEQYF
TRBV9	TRBJ2-1	CASSVLAGGYNEQFF
TRBV12-3/TRBV12-4	TRBJ2-5	CASSFDRGRQETQYF
TRBV5-1	TRBJ1-1	CASRPKGVTEAFF
TRBV12-5	TRBJ1-1	CASGNLASEAFF
TRBV5-6	TRBJ2-5	CASSLVLREETQYF
TRBV7-8	TRBJ1-2	CASSSLTGNYGYTF
TRBV4-3	TRBJ1-4	CASSQDTGLEKLFF
TRBV6-5	TRBJ2-3	CASRLAGVDTQYF
TRBV5-6	TRBJ1-1	CASSYGTSTNTEAFF
TRBV6-1	TRBJ1-2	CASSEWGGEDYGYTF
TRBV27	TRBJ2-7	CASSFGPLASSTYEQYF
TRBV12-3/TRBV12-4	TRBJ1-2	CASSLRPYYRDRDYGYTF
TRBV19	TRBJ2-2	CASIGRGTNTGELFF
TRBV11-1	TRBJ2-6	CASSPGGYGANVLTF
TRBV5-1	TRBJ2-7	CASSLGVSPYEQYF
TRBV27	TRBJ2-7	CASSPNRGWKYEQYF